This entry is about one T cell receptor (beta chain). Time point denoted: newly diagnosed GD, antithyroid drugs for less than 3 months. Generation of the TCR library employed RNA extracted from PBMCs. Libraries of TCR beta came from iRepertoire HTBI primers plus Arm-PCR of CDR3 regions. TCRdb reprocessed the multiplex PCR reads with MiXCR, giving one entry per CDR3 protein. The data hold approximately 440,000 distinct CDR3 sequences, with 15% to 20% observed a single time. V was shortened by 0 bases and J by 6 bases, with 15 bases between the two germline ends. Germline loops: CDR1 SGHRS, CDR2 YFSETQ. The CDR3 sequence is 16 residues long. This sample stems from a study of regulatory T cells in long-lasting Graves disease. These data were also filed under a second study, of T cells in Graves' hyperthyroidism and ophthalmopathy.

The clonotype originates from a man aged 35 to 55 with Graves disease. This specimen was peripheral blood mononuclear cells (PBMCs), taken at new diagnosis, from a patient treated with antithyroid drugs. The chain has TRBV5-1 and TRBJ2-2, with a weak D call TRBD1 (5 bases). This CDR3 is CASSLEGYGAAGELFF. The CDR3 bases are TGCGCCAGCAGCTTGGAAGGGTATGGGGCCGCCGGGGAGCTGTTTTTT.